The 18 T cell receptor beta chains given below trace back to one sample, sequenced in a study of T cell responses to AZD1222 COVID-19 vaccine. This table comes from immunoSEQ multiplex PCR, and its TCRdb copy is limited to in-frame clones, with some not included. The sample holds more than 110,000 clones, 85% to 95% seen once. The sample here was peripheral blood, taken on day 0 of AZD1222 vaccination. The receptor set was obtained from an adult in good health.

This chain links TRBV28 with TRBJ1-1; no clear D. The CDR3 consists of 16 residues. Germline CDR1 MDHEN, CDR2 SYDVKM. Trimming took 2 bases from V and 1 from J, leaving 14 bases between them. The CDR3 DNA follows: TGTGCCAGCAGTTTACGCTCAGGAGGAAGGAACACTGAAGCTTTCTTT. Amino acid sequence: CASSLRSGGRNTEAFF. Supplemented by reference TRBV28 and TRBJ1-1, the full variable domain reads DVKVTQSSRYLVKRTGEKVFLECVQDMDHENMFWYRQDPGLGLRLIYFSYDVKMKEKGDIPEGYSVSREKKERFSLILESASTNQTSMYLCASSLRSGGRNTEAFFGQGTRLTVV.

This clone has more than one count but fewer than ten. The chain uses TRBV5-1 and TRBJ2-7; D gene ambiguous. This CDR3 contains 13 residues. Germline-derived CDR1 and CDR2 are SGHRS and YFSETQ. V lost 2 bases and J 6 bases, leaving 12 bases between the germline ends. The CDR3 region has the DNA TGCGCCAGCAGCTTTCTGGGGTTTGCCGAGCAGTACTTC. It translates to CASSFLGFAEQYF.

This chain's CDR3 is CASSPNLDTQYF. The DNA of the CDR3 is TGTGCCAGCAGCCCTAATTTAGATACGCAGTATTTT. V usage is TRBV5-5 and J usage is TRBJ2-3; D remains ambiguous. V gave up 4 bases and J gave up 5 bases, with 8 bases separating them. Germline assignment: CDR1 SGHKS and CDR2 YYEKEE (reference sequence). CDR3 length: 12 amino acids.

The chain employs TRBV10-3 and TRBJ2-7, with D perhaps matching TRBD1 (5 bases). CDR3 length: 16 amino acids. Per the germline V gene, CDR1 is ENHRY and CDR2 is SYGVKD. The germline V and J ends were trimmed by 6 bases and 0 bases, with 18 bases remaining between them. The CDR3: CAISGGRTSASYEQYF. In DNA form, the CDR3 reads TGTGCCATCAGCGGCGGAAGGACAAGTGCCTCCTACGAGCAGTACTTC.

The chain has TRBV11-3 and TRBJ2-2; D unclear. V was shortened by 5 bases and J by 1 base, with 8 bases between the two germline ends. This CDR3 has 14 residues. Germline CDR1 and CDR2: SGHNT and YENEEA. CDR3 coding DNA: TGTGCCAGCAGCCAGGACGGGAACACCGGGGAGCTGTTTTTT. Amino acid sequence: CASSQDGNTGELFF.

This clone was seen just once. The V call is TRBV7-9, the J call TRBJ1-1; D is perhaps TRBD1 (5 bases). The CDR3 is made up of 14 amino acids. V lost 5 bases, J lost 1 base, and 11 bases lay in between. Per germline, CDR1 SEHNR and CDR2 FQNEAQ (reference sequence). CDR3 nucleotide sequence: TGTGCCAGCAGCACTACAACAGGGAACACTGAAGCTTTCTTT. Amino acids: CASSTTTGNTEAFF.

The V and J genes are TRBV6-1 and TRBJ2-7; D is perhaps TRBD2 (6 bases). V shed 3 bases and J shed 2 bases, with 14 bases lying between them. This CDR3 region has 15 residues. Germline-derived CDR1 and CDR2 are MNHNS and SASEGT. CDR3 sequence (DNA): TGTGCCAGCAGTGACCCCAGACTAGGTACCTACGAGCAGTACTTC. Translation: CASSDPRLGTYEQYF.

The chain joins TRBV27 to TRBJ1-4; D perhaps matches TRBD1 (6 bases). V shed 3 bases and J shed 3 bases, with 14 bases lying between them. The CDR3 loop spans 16 amino acids. Germline CDR1 is MNHEY and CDR2 is SMNVEV (reference sequence). CDR3 amino acids: CASSLRYSGANEKLFF. In DNA form, the CDR3 reads TGTGCCAGCAGTTTGAGGTATTCAGGGGCTAATGAAAAACTGTTTTTT.

The V and J genes are TRBV28 and TRBJ1-6; weak D call: TRBD1 (6 bases). Germline values: CDR1 MDHEN, CDR2 SYDVKM. Trimming cost V 6 bases and J 2 bases, with 20 bases left between them. This CDR3 contains 18 residues. In DNA form, the CDR3 reads TGTGCCAGCAGCAGACGATTACAGGGATCACCCTATAATTCACCCCTCCACTTT. Translation gives CASSRRLQGSPYNSPLHF.

V usage is TRBV10-3 and J usage is TRBJ1-3; D is unresolved. V was trimmed by 0 bases and J by 0 bases, leaving 12 bases between them. The CDR3 covers 17 residues. Per the germline V gene, CDR1 is ENHRY and CDR2 is SYGVKD. CDR3 region: CAISESFTESSGNTIYF. In DNA, the CDR3 is TGTGCCATCAGTGAGTCATTTACGGAGAGCTCTGGAAACACCATATATTTT.

The chain employs TRBV29-1 and TRBJ2-3; TRBD2 agrees at 12 bases. This CDR3 is 15 amino acids long. After removal of 2 bases from V and 6 bases from J, the junction contained 6 bases not matched to a gene. Looked up from germline, CDR1 is SQVTM and CDR2 is ANQGSEA. The CDR3 nucleotides read TGCAGCGTTGAATCTAGCGGGAGGGCCGCGGATACGCAGTATTTT. This encodes CSVESSGRAADTQYF.

The rearrangement uses TRBV12-3 or TRBV12-4 and TRBJ1-2; D unclear. This CDR3 is 12 amino acids long. Deletions cut 2 bases from V and 6 bases from J, with 7 bases between. The CDR3 coding sequence is TGTGCCAGCAGTTTATCCCGGGATGGCTACACCTTC. As protein: CASSLSRDGYTF.

The CDR3: CASSQGRGPEQFF. The CDR3 nucleotides are TGTGCCAGCAGCCAAGGAAGAGGGCCAGAGCAGTTCTTC. J is TRBJ2-1 and V is TRBV3-1 (or the pseudogene TRBV3-2); TRBD2 is a possible D gene (5 bases). The V and J ends lost 1 base and 10 bases respectively, with 11 bases between them. The CDR3 sequence is 13 residues long. Per germline, CDR1 LGHDT and CDR2 YNNKEL (reference sequence).

This clone was found once. The rearrangement joins TRBV10-1 to TRBJ2-1; D unclear. Trimming took off 3 bases at V and 6 bases at J, with 9 bases between the two ends. Per the germline V gene, CDR1 is WNHNN and CDR2 is SYGVQD (reference sequence). This CDR3 is built from 13 residues. CDR3 nucleotide sequence: TGCGCCAGCAGTGATGCAGAATCCAATGAGCAGTTCTTC. Protein sequence: CASSDAESNEQFF.

The V call is TRBV9, the J call TRBJ1-4; 7 bases line up with TRBD1. Germline V CDR1 and CDR2: SGDLS, YYNGEE. V trimming: 3 bases; J trimming: 13 bases; junction bases outside the gene matches: 15. The CDR3 length is 15 residues. Here the CDR3 reads CASSDRQGSWVRLFF. In DNA form, the CDR3 reads TGTGCCAGCAGCGACCGACAGGGTTCATGGGTTAGACTGTTTTTT. Full variable domain (rest looked up from reference TRBV9 and TRBJ1-4): DSGVTQTPKHLITATGQRVTLRCSPRSGDLSVYWYQQSLDQGLQFLIQYYNGEERAKGNILERFSAQQFPDLHSELNLSSLELGDSALYFCASSDRQGSWVRLFFGSGTQLSVL.

The CDR3 DNA sequence: TGTGCCTGGAGTGGGCGGTTTGGATTTGTTGAAGCTTTCTTT. Translated, it gives CAWSGRFGFVEAFF. The V call is TRBV30, the J call TRBJ1-1; no reliable D call. Between the trimmed V and J ends, which lost 1 base and 7 bases, there was a span of 16 bases. CDR1 and CDR2 (germline): GTSNPN, SVGIG (reference sequence). CDR3 length: 14 residues.

This chain joins TRBV28 and TRBJ1-1, with D possibly being TRBD1 (5 bases). Trimming took 6 bases from V and 4 from J, leaving 21 bases between them. This CDR3 spans 16 amino acids. Germline lookup yields CDR1 MDHEN and CDR2 SYDVKM. The CDR3 DNA follows: TGTGCCAGCAGACCTCCCGGGGGAAGGTGGGCCACTGAAGCTTTCTTT. Protein: CASRPPGGRWATEAFF.

The rearrangement uses TRBV24-1 and TRBJ1-2, with 9 nucleotides matching TRBD1. CDR1 and CDR2 (germline): KGHDR, SFDVKD. V shed 10 bases, J shed 4 bases, and the junction held 3 bases outside the gene matches. The CDR3 has 12 amino acids. The DNA of the CDR3 is TGTGCCACTTCGGACAGGGGCTATGGCTACACCTTC. Its protein product is CATSDRGYGYTF.